The 7 T cell receptor beta chains below all came from one sample that was sequenced in a study of T cell clusters in autoimmune cytopenias. Roughly 40,000 genome equivalents of blood DNA were amplified for TRB. TRB rearrangements were amplified by touch-down multiplex PCR with mixed TRB-A/B primers. TCRdb re-called the multiplex PCR reads and gives one entry per CDR3 protein, without DNA. This repertoire includes 5,000 to 6,500 distinct CDR3 sequences. The material sequenced was peripheral blood. The source of these receptors is a human donor with an autoimmune cytopenia or autoimmune hepatitis (not recorded which).

This clonotype registers medium-sized by frequency. The V and J genes are TRBV5-4 and TRBJ2-5; TCRdb designates TRBD1, a call that cannot be tested without DNA. The germline CDR1 and CDR2 sequences are SGHNT and YYREEE (reference sequence). This CDR3 spans 14 amino acids. The CDR3 loop is CASSLVGGMETQYF.

This chain uses TRBV18 with TRBJ1-5; TCRdb calls TRBD1, which cannot be checked without DNA. CDR3 length: 12 residues. Germline V CDR1 and CDR2: KGHSH, LQKENI. CDR3 region: CASSPWGRPQHF.

Judged by frequency, this clonotype is medium-sized. The CDR3 protein is CASRARGLNTGELFF. V and J are TRBV19 and TRBJ2-2; TCRdb calls TRBD1, which cannot be checked without DNA. Germline-derived CDR1 and CDR2 are LNHDA and SQIVND (reference sequence). The CDR3 is 15 residues long. The full variable domain, its missing parts supplied by reference TRBV19 and TRBJ2-2, is DGGITQSPKYLFRKEGQNVTLSCEQNLNHDAMYWYRQDPGQGLRLIYYSQIVNDFQKGDIAEGYSVSREKKESFPLTVTSAQKNPTAFYLCASRARGLNTGELFFGEGSRLTVL.

The chain couples TRBV6-4 to TRBJ2-3; there is no DNA to check the TCRdb D call of TRBD2. The length of the CDR3 is 14 residues. Germline-derived CDR1 and CDR2 are MRHNA and SNTAGT. CDR3: CASSERGGTDTQYF.

The V call is TRBV19, the J call TRBJ1-1; TCRdb outputs TRBD1, but without DNA this stays unchecked. CDR3 length: 14 residues. Germline CDR1 and CDR2: LNHDA and SQIVND (reference sequence). CDR3 amino acids: CASSLLTGVTEAFF. The complete variable domain, with remaining parts taken from reference TRBV19 and TRBJ1-1, reads DGGITQSPKYLFRKEGQNVTLSCEQNLNHDAMYWYRQDPGQGLRLIYYSQIVNDFQKGDIAEGYSVSREKKESFPLTVTSAQKNPTAFYLCASSLLTGVTEAFFGQGTRLTVV.

According to its frequency, this clonotype is medium-sized (0.01 to 0.1%). V gene TRBV27 combines with J gene TRBJ1-2; TCRdb calls TRBD1, which cannot be checked without DNA. The CDR3 consists of 13 residues. Looked up from germline, CDR1 is MNHEY and CDR2 is SMNVEV (reference sequence). CDR3 in amino acids: CASSRTINYGYTF.

This clonotype is deemed medium-sized by its frequency. The chain combines TRBV27 with TRBJ2-7; TCRdb's assignment of TRBD1 cannot be checked, as there is no DNA. This CDR3 is 14 amino acids long. The germline V gene has CDR1 MNHEY and CDR2 SMNVEV (reference sequence). CDR3 residues: CASSPPPSTYEQYF.